A selection of T cell receptor beta chains follows, all from one sample in a study of blood T cells in healthy people across ages. TCRdb processed the 5' RACE reads anew with MiXCR; each CDR3 protein has one entry. Of approximately 790,000 distinct CDR3 sequences in the sample, 55% to 65% were seen once. Sequencing used blood. These receptors originate from a man in his thirties or forties in good health. CDR3s include the opening cysteine and the closing phenylalanine or tryptophan. The D gene is left open where the match is weak. Part of the rows lack a size; the others show once, few, many or a class for expanded clones.

.,TRBV9,TRBJ1-2,TRBD1,TGTGCCAGCAGCGGATACTACAGGGGGCAGGGCCCTTATGGCTACACCTTC,CASSGYYRGQGPYGYTF
few,TRBV6-6,TRBJ2-3,.,TGTGCCAGCTCGATCCCGGGCACAGATACGCAGTATTTT,CASSIPGTDTQYF
.,TRBV20-1,TRBJ1-2,TRBD1,TGCAGTGCTAGGGGACAGGCCCAATTTGTTTACGGCTACACCTTC,CSARGQAQFVYGYTF
.,TRBV28,TRBJ2-2,.,TGTGCCAGCAGTTTCTGGACAGCGAACACCGGGGAGCTGTTTTTT,CASSFWTANTGELFF
.,TRBV27,TRBJ2-4,.,TGTGCCAACAAAAGGAGGGCGGGTAAAAACATTCAGTACTTC,CANKRRAGKNIQYF
few,TRBV12-3/TRBV12-4,TRBJ2-1,TRBD2,TGTGCCAGCAGGTCAAGCGGGGGGGCGGGCAATGAGCAGTTCTTC,CASRSSGGAGNEQFF
.,TRBV9,TRBJ2-1,.,TGTGCCAGCAGCGAAAATGGCAGGGGCGATGAGCAGTTCTTC,CASSENGRGDEQFF
few,TRBV5-1,TRBJ1-2,.,TGCGCCAGCAGCTTCGCACGGTCTGGGGTCGACTATGGCTACACCTTC,CASSFARSGVDYGYTF
.,TRBV6-4,TRBJ2-1,TRBD2,TGTGCCAGCAGTGTACTAGCGGGCTCTAATGAGCAGTTCTTC,CASSVLAGSNEQFF
.,TRBV27,TRBJ2-6,.,TGTGCCAGCAGTTTCCAGGCGGCTGGGGCCAACGTCCTGACTTTC,CASSFQAAGANVLTF
.,TRBV7-2,TRBJ2-4,TRBD2,TGTGCCAGCAGCACACGCCTTAGCGGGGGCGACATTCAGTACTTC,CASSTRLSGGDIQYF
.,TRBV15,TRBJ1-4,TRBD1,TGTGCCACCAGCAGAGATTATGACAGGGGGCCGGAAAAACTGTTTTTT,CATSRDYDRGPEKLFF
.,TRBV7-8,TRBJ2-1,.,TGTGCCAGCAGCTTCCTTGCCCGTGGGCCTAACAATGAGCAGTTCTTC,CASSFLARGPNNEQFF
.,TRBV6-2/TRBV6-3,TRBJ2-1,TRBD2,TGTGCCAGCAGTAAGACTAGCCCCTACAATGAGCAGTTCTTC,CASSKTSPYNEQFF
.,TRBV20-1,TRBJ2-7,.,TGCAGTTGCCTTAGTTCCGCCTACGAGCAGTACTTC,CSCLSSAYEQYF
.,TRBV20-1,TRBJ2-5,.,TGCAGTGCTCCGGCCCCCGAGACCCAGTACTTC,CSAPAPETQYF
few,TRBV20-1,TRBJ2-5,TRBD2,TGCAGTGGGACTAGCGGGGCAGGAGAGACCCAGTACTTC,CSGTSGAGETQYF
.,TRBV27,TRBJ2-7,TRBD2,TGTGCCAGCAGTCCGCCGCCGGGACTAGATCCTTACGAGCAGTACTTC,CASSPPPGLDPYEQYF
.,TRBV4-2,TRBJ1-1,TRBD1,TGTGCCAGCAGCCCGGAGCGAGGACAGGGAAACACTGAAGCTTTCTTT,CASSPERGQGNTEAFF
.,TRBV7-8,TRBJ2-7,TRBD2,TGTGCCAGCAGCGCGACTAGCTTCCTCTCCTACGAGCAGTACTTC,CASSATSFLSYEQYF
.,TRBV29-1,TRBJ1-2,.,TGCAGCGTTGAAATGAGGGGAGTCTATGGCTACACCTTC,CSVEMRGVYGYTF
.,TRBV7-8,TRBJ2-2,TRBD2,TGTGCCAGCAGCTTGGCCGGGAGGAGGGAGCTGTTTTTT,CASSLAGRRELFF
few,TRBV27,TRBJ2-7,.,.,CASSFGPGDYEQYF
.,TRBV4-3,TRBJ2-1,.,TGCGCCAGCAGCCAAGATACGGCGGGGGCCAGGCGGTTCTTC,CASSQDTAGARRFF
.,TRBV7-2,TRBJ2-1,TRBD2,TGTGCCAGCAGCTTAGGACGAGCGGGGGGTAGTGAGCAGTTCTTC,CASSLGRAGGSEQFF
few,TRBV12-3/TRBV12-4,TRBJ1-5,TRBD1,TGTGCCAGCAGTTTGACAAGGGGGCGAAATCAGCCCCAGCATTTT,CASSLTRGRNQPQHF
.,TRBV29-1,TRBJ1-1,.,TGCAGCGTCCTTTGGAACACTGAAGCTTTCTTT,CSVLWNTEAFF
.,TRBV5-1,TRBJ2-1,TRBD1,TGCGCCAGCAGCTACCGAGGACAGGGCTACAATGAGCAGTTCTTC,CASSYRGQGYNEQFF
.,TRBV7-8,TRBJ2-2,.,TGTGCCAGCAGCTTACTCGGTCCTGGTGCCTTAAACACCGGGGAGCTGTTTTTT,CASSLLGPGALNTGELFF
.,TRBV9,TRBJ2-5,TRBD2,TGTGCCAGCAGCGTTGATCCACTAGCGGGGGGGAAGGAGACCCAGTACTTC,CASSVDPLAGGKETQYF
.,TRBV20-1,TRBJ2-1,TRBD2,TGCAGTGCTAGAGGTAGACTAGCGGGCGCGAGCTCCTACAATGAGCAGTTCTTC,CSARGRLAGASSYNEQFF
.,TRBV20-1,TRBJ1-1,.,TGCAGTGCTCCTTCCGCTCAGGGGACTGAAGCTTTCTTT,CSAPSAQGTEAFF
.,TRBV7-2,TRBJ2-1,.,TGTGCCAGCAGCGACGGGCGGAACCGGGGGCGCAATGAGCAGTTCTTC,CASSDGRNRGRNEQFF
few,TRBV4-3,TRBJ2-5,TRBD2,TGCGCCAGCAGCCAAGAGTCCCCAGCTAGCGGGGGGGCAGAGACCCAGTACTTC,CASSQESPASGGAETQYF
.,TRBV20-1,TRBJ2-7,TRBD1,TGCAGTGCTAGAGATTCGGGACAGGGGGGAGACTACGAGCAGTACTTC,CSARDSGQGGDYEQYF
once,TRBV7-8,TRBJ1-2,.,TGTGCCAGCAGCTTAGACGGCAATCTCTATGGCTACACCTTC,CASSLDGNLYGYTF
.,TRBV6-2/TRBV6-3,TRBJ2-1,TRBD2,TGTGCCAGCAGCCGCCCCACTAGCGGGGTAGGGAATGAGCAGTTCTTC,CASSRPTSGVGNEQFF